This TCR beta chain was captured in a study of post-analysis software for immune sequencing data. A remark on this clonotype: Its antigen is currently unknown.

V lost 6 bases, J lost 1 base, and 2 bases stayed unmatched. CDR1 is LNHDA and CDR2 is SQIVND in the germline V gene (reference sequence). This CDR3 contains 13 residues. Notes on the study in general: Higher frequency in patients than in controls was seen for five TRBV segments, with TRBV5-6, TRBV5-1 and TRBV20-1 among them.

Presence of unique molecular identifiers characterized the TCR beta cDNA libraries. Between roughly 1 and 10 million T cells gave rise to hundreds of thousands of cDNA molecules. TCRdb processed the PCR reads anew with MiXCR; each CDR3 protein has one entry. In the table there are roughly 730,000 distinct CDR3 sequences, roughly 30% of which are singletons. This clonotype was obtained from a girl aged 5-17 years with multiple sclerosis. The chain links TRBV19 to TRBJ1-1, with 7 bases identical to TRBD1. Sequenced input: blood. The CDR3 bases are TGTGCCAGTAGGCCAGGGGGGAACACTGAAGCTTTCTTT. As protein: CASRPGGNTEAFF.